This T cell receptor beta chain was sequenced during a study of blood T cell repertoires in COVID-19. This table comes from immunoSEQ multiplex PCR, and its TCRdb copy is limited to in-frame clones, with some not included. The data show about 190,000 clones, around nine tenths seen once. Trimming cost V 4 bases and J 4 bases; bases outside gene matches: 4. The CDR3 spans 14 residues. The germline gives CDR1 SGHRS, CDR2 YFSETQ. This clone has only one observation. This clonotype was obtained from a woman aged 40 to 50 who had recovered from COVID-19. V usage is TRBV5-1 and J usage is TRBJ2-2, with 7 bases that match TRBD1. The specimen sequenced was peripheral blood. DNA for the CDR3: TGCGCCAGCAGCGAGGGGGCGAGCACCGGGGAGCTGTTTTTT. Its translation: CASSEGASTGELFF.